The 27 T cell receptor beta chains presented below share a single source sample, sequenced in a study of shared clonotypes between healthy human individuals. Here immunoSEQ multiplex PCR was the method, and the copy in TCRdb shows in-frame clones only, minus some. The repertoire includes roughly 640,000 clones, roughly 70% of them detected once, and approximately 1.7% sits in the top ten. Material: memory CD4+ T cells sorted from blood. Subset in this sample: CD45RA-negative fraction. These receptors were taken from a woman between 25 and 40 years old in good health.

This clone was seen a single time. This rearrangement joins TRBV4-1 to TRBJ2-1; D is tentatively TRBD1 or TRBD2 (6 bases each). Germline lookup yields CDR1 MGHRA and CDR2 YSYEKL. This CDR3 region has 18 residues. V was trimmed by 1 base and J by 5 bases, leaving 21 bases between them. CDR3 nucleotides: TGCGCCAGCAGCCAAGGCCCGGGGGCCGCAACCTACAACAATGAGCAGTTCTTC. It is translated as CASSQGPGAATYNNEQFF.

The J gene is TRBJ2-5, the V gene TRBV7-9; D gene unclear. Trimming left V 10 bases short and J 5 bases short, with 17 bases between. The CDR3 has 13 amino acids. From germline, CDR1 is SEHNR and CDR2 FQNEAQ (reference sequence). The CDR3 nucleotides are TGTGCCACCAAAGATTGGTTTATGGAGACCCAGTACTTC. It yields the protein CATKDWFMETQYF. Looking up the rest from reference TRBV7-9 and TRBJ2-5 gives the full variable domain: DTGVSQNPRHKITKRGQNVTFRCDPISEHNRLYWYRQTLGQGPEFLTYFQNEAQLEKSRLLSDRFSAERPKGSFSTLEIQRTEQGDSAMYLCATKDWFMETQYFGPGTRLLVL.

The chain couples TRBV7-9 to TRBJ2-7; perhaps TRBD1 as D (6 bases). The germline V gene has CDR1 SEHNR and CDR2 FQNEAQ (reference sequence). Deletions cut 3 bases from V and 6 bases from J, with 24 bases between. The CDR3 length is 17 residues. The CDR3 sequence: CASSFITGSGIAAEQYF. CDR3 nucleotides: TGTGCCAGCAGCTTCATTACAGGGTCTGGAATTGCGGCCGAGCAGTACTTC. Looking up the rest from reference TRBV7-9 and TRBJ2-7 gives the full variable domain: DTGVSQNPRHKITKRGQNVTFRCDPISEHNRLYWYRQTLGQGPEFLTYFQNEAQLEKSRLLSDRFSAERPKGSFSTLEIQRTEQGDSAMYLCASSFITGSGIAAEQYFGPGTRLTVT.

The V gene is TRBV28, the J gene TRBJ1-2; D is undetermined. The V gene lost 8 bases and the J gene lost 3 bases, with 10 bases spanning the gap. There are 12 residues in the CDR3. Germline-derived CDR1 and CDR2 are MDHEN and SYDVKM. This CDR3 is CASLTGDYGYTF. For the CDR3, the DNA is TGTGCCAGCCTAACCGGGGACTATGGCTACACCTTC.

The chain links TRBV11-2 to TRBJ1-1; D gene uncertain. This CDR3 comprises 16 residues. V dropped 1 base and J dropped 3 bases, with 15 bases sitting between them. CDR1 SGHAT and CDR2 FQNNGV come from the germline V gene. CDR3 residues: CASSLGVGGFDTEAFF. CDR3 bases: TGTGCCAGCAGCTTAGGGGTAGGAGGATTTGACACTGAAGCTTTCTTT.

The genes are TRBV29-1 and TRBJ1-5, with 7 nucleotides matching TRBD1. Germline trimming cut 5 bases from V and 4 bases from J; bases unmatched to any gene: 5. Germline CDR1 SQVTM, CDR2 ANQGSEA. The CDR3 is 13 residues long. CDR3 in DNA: TGCAGCGTTCGACAGGGACCGAATCAGCCCCAGCATTTT. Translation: CSVRQGPNQPQHF.

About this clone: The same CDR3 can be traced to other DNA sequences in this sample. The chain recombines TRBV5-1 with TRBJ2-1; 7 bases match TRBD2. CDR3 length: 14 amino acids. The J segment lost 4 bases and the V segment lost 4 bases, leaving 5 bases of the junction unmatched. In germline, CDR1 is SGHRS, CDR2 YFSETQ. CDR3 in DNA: TGCGCCAGCAGCCTAGCGGACTGGTACAATGAGCAGTTCTTC. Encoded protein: CASSLADWYNEQFF.

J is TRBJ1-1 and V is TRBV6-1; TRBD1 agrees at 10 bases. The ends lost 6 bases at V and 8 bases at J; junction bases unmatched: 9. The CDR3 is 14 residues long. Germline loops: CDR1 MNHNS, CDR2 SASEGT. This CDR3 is CASRVDRGRAEAFF. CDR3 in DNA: TGTGCCAGCAGGGTAGACAGGGGGCGGGCAGAAGCTTTCTTT.

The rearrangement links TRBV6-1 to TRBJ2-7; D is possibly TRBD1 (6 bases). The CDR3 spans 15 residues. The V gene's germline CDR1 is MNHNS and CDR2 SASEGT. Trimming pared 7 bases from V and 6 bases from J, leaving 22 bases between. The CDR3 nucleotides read TGTGCCAGCAACCTCCTAACCGGGACAACTTCCGAGCAGTACTTC. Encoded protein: CASNLLTGTTSEQYF.

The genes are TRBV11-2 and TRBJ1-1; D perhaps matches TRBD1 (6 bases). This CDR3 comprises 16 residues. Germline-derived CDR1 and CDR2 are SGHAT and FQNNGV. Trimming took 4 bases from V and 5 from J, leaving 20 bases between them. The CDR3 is CASSSWGRGGSTEAFF. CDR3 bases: TGTGCCAGCAGCTCCTGGGGAAGAGGGGGGAGTACTGAAGCTTTCTTT.

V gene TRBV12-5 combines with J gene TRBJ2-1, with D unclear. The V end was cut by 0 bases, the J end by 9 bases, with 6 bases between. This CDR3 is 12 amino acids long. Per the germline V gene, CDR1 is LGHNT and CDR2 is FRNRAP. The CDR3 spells CASGLVRSEQFF. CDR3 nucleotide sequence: TGTGCTAGTGGTTTGGTAAGGAGTGAGCAGTTCTTC.

CDR3: CASSVSGLAGGNEQFF. CDR3 in DNA: TGCGCCAGCAGCGTGTCGGGACTAGCGGGAGGGAATGAGCAGTTCTTC. This sequence joins TRBV5-1 and TRBJ2-1; TRBD2 aligns across 16 bases. CDR1 and CDR2 (germline): SGHRS, YFSETQ. This CDR3 is built from 16 residues. V shed 4 bases, J shed 7 bases, and the junction held 5 bases outside the gene matches.

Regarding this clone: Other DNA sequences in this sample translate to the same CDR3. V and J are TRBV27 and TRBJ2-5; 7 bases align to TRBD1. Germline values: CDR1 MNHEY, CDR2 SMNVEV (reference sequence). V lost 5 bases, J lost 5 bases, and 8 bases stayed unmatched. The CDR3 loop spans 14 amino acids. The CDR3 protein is CASSPTDRRETQYF. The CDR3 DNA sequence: TGTGCCAGCAGTCCGACGGACAGGAGGGAGACCCAGTACTTC.

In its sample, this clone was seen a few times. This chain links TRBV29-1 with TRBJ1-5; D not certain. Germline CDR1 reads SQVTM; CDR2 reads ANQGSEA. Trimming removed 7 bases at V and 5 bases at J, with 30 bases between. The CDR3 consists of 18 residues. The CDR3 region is CSDPRFVRDTGRYQPQHF. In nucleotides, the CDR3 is TGCAGCGACCCCAGATTTGTCCGGGATACTGGTAGGTATCAGCCCCAGCATTTT.

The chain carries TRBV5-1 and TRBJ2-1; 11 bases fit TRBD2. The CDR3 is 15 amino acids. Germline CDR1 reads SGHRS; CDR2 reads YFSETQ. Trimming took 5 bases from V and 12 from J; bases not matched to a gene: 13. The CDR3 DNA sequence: TGCGCCAGCAGGGCCGGGACTAGCGGAGCCGAGGGGCAGTTCTTC. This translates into CASRAGTSGAEGQFF.

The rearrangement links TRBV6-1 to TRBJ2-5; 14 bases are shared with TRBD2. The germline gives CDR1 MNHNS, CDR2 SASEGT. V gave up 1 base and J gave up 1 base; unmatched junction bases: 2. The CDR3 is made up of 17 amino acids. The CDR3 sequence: CASSEGGTSGGQETQYF. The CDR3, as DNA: TGTGCCAGCAGTGAAGGGGGGACTAGCGGGGGCCAAGAGACCCAGTACTTC.

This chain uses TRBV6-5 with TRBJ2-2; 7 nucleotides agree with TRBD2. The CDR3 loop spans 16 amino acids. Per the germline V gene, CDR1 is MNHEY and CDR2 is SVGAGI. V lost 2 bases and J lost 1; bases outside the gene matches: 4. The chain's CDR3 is CASSYGLAVNTGELFF. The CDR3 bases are TGTGCCAGCAGTTACGGCCTAGCGGTGAACACCGGGGAGCTGTTTTTT.

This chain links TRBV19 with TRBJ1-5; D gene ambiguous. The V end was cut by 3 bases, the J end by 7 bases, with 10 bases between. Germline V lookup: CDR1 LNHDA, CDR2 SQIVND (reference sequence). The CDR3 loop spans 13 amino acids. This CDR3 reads CASSMMGTQPQHF. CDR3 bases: TGTGCCAGTAGTATGATGGGCACCCAGCCCCAGCATTTT.

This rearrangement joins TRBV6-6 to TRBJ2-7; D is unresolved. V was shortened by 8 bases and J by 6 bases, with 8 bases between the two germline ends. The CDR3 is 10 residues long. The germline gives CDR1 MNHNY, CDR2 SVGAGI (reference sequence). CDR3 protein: CASLVFEQYF. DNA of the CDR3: TGTGCCAGCCTAGTTTTCGAGCAGTACTTC.

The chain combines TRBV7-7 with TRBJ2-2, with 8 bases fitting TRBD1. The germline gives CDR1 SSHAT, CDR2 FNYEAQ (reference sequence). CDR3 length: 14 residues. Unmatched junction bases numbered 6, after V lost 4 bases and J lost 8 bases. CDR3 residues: CASSSGQVAGELFF. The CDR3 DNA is TGTGCCAGCAGCTCGGGACAGGTGGCGGGGGAGCTGTTTTTT.

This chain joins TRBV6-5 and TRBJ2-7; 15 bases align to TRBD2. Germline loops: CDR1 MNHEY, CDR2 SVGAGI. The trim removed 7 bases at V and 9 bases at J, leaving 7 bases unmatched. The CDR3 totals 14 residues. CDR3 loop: CASKRTSGGDPQYF. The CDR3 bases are TGTGCCAGCAAACGGACTAGCGGGGGGGATCCGCAGTACTTC.

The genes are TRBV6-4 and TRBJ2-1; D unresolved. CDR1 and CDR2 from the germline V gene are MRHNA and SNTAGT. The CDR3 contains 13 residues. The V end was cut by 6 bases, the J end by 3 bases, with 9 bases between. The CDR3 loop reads CASSRWGYNEQFF. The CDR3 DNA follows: TGTGCCAGCAGCCGCTGGGGCTACAATGAGCAGTTCTTC.

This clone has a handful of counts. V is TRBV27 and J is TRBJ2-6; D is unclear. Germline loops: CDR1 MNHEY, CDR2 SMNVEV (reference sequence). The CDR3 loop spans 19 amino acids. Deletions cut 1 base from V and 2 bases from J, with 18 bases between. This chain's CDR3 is CASSLWYRPRSPGANVLTF. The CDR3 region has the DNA TGTGCCAGCAGTTTATGGTACAGACCCCGTTCTCCTGGGGCCAACGTCCTGACTTTC.

The CDR3 nucleotides read TGTGCCAGTAGTATGGGACTAGCGGGAGGTGGAGAGACCCAGTACTTC. Its translation: CASSMGLAGGGETQYF. The chain employs TRBV19 and TRBJ2-5, with 15 bases identical to TRBD2. This CDR3 has 16 residues. With 3 bases clipped from V and 4 bases from J, the junction kept 3 bases outside the gene matches. The germline gives CDR1 LNHDA, CDR2 SQIVND (reference sequence). Full variable domain (outside the CDR3, taken from reference TRBV19 and TRBJ2-5): DGGITQSPKYLFRKEGQNVTLSCEQNLNHDAMYWYRQDPGQGLRLIYYSQIVNDFQKGDIAEGYSVSREKKESFPLTVTSAQKNPTAFYLCASSMGLAGGGETQYFGPGTRLLVL.

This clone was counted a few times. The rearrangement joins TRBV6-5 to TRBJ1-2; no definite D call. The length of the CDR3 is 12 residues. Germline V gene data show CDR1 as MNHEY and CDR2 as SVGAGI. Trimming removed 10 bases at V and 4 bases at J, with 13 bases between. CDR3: CATLLPLYGYTF. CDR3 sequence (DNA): TGTGCCACCCTCCTCCCCCTCTATGGCTACACCTTC.

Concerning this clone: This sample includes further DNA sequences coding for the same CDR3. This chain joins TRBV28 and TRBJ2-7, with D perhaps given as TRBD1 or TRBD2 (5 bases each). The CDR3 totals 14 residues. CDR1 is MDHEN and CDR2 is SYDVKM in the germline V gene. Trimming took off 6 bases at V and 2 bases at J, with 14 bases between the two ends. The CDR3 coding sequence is TGTGCCAGCAGCCTACCGGGACGGACCTACGAGCAGTACTTC. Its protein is CASSLPGRTYEQYF.

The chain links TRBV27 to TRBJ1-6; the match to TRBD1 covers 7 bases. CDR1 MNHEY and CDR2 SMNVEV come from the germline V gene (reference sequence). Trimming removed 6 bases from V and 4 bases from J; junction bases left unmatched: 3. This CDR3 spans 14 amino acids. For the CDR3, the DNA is TGTGCCAGCAGACCGGGACAGTATAATTCACCCCTCCACTTT. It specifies CASRPGQYNSPLHF.